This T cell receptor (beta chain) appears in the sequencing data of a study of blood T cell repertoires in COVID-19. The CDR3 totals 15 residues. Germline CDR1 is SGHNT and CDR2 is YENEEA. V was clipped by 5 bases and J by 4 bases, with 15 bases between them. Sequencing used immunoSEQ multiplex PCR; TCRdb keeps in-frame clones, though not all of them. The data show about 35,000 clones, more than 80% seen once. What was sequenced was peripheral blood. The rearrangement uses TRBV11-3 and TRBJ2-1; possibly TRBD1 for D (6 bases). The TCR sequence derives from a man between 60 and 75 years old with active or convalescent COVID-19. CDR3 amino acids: CASSAGTGQYNEQFF. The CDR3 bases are TGTGCCAGCAGCGCCGGAACAGGGCAATACAATGAGCAGTTCTTC.